Shown below are 5 T cell receptor beta chains from a single sample sequenced in a study of vaccination and CD4 T cells after COVID-19. Oncomine TCR Beta short-read sequencing was applied to DNA from cultured CD4+ T cells. CD4+ T cells were cultured, and genomic DNA was extracted from them. TCRdb redid the calling of the PCR reads with MiXCR, one entry per CDR3 protein. The repertoire holds roughly 9,500 distinct CDR3 sequences, with 30% to 45% as singletons. No cognate antigen is known for these TCRs. Treatment noted: roughly ten-day PBMC culture with coronavirus spike peptide pools or control peptides (ViraFEST assay). Samples of CD4+ T cells were obtained from the unexposed donor before the COVID-19 pandemic (2011-2018). The sequencing sample was made of CD4+ T cells from blood, cultured in vitro. The receptors originated from a human donor in good health.

This chain uses TRBV15 with TRBJ1-2, with a possible D match to TRBD1 (6 bases). CDR1 is LNHNV, CDR2 YYDKDF, per germline (reference sequence). The germline V and J ends were trimmed by 6 bases and 4 bases, with 18 bases remaining between them. This CDR3 is built from 15 residues. The CDR3, as DNA: TGTGCCACCAGTCAGGGGAGAGGGGCCAGCTATGGCTACACCTTC. This encodes CATSQGRGASYGYTF.

The chain employs TRBV5-6 and TRBJ2-7; no firm D call. The CDR3 loop spans 15 amino acids. With 1 base removed from V and 4 bases from J, the gap between germline ends came to 15 bases. Germline CDR1 is SGHDT and CDR2 is YYEEEE. This CDR3 is CASSLIPAWPYEQYF. For the CDR3, the DNA is TGTGCCAGCAGCTTGATACCGGCCTGGCCATACGAGCAGTACTTC.

This chain links TRBV28 with TRBJ2-7; TRBD2 is a possible D gene (5 bases). The CDR3 consists of 15 residues. V lost 5 bases and J 2 bases, leaving 16 bases between the germline ends. Germline V gene lookup returns CDR1 MDHEN and CDR2 SYDVKM. CDR3 coding DNA: TGTGCCAGCAGTCCCCCGAGGGCCTCTACCTACGAGCAGTACTTC. Translated: CASSPPRASTYEQYF.

The V call is TRBV6-1, the J call TRBJ2-7, with TRBD2 matching over 13 bases. After removal of 2 bases from V and 2 bases from J, the junction contained 6 bases not matched to a gene. The CDR3 has 17 amino acids. CDR1 MNHNS and CDR2 SASEGT come from the germline V gene. CDR3 sequence: CASSELGTSGTAYEQYF. The CDR3 region has the DNA TGTGCCAGCAGTGAACTGGGGACTAGCGGGACCGCCTACGAGCAGTACTTC.

This clonotype has more than one count but fewer than ten. V usage is TRBV6-2 or TRBV6-3 and J usage is TRBJ2-7; no reliable D call. The CDR3 consists of 12 residues. Germline V gene sequence: CDR1 MNHEY, CDR2 SVGEGT. The V end was cut by 5 bases, the J end by 8 bases, with 13 bases between. CDR3 bases: TGTGCCAGCAGTCTTAACCAGCACAAGCAGTACTTC. This encodes CASSLNQHKQYF.